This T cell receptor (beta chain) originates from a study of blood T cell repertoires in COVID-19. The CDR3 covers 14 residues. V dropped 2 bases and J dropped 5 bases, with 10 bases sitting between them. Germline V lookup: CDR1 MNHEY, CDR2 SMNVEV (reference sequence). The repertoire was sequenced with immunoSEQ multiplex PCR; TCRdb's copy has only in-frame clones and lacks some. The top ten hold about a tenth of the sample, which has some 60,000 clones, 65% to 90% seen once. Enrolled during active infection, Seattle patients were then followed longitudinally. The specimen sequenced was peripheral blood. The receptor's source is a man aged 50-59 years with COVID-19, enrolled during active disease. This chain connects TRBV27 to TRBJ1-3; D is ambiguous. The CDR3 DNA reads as TGTGCCAGCAGTTTAGGAGGGTCGCGAAACACCATATATTTT. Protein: CASSLGGSRNTIYF.